This T cell receptor beta chain comes out of a study of metastatic and nonmetastatic thyroid tumors. Study results and limitations: As reported, TCR beta diversity in blood and tumor was significantly higher in malignant thyroid tumors than in benign nodules.

TCRdb recomputed clones from the PCR reads via MiXCR. This table has about 49,000 clones, about 4.3% appearing once. In the case of this clone: Antigen specificity is unknown.

Germline V lookup: CDR1 MNHEY, CDR2 SVGEGT. The CDR3 extends over 17 amino acids. With 5 bases removed from V and 2 bases from J, the gap between germline ends came to 20 bases. All patients were untreated before thyroid surgery. The chain combines TRBV6-2 or TRBV6-3 with TRBJ2-3, with D perhaps matching TRBD2 (6 bases). The clonotype comes from a female donor with papillary thyroid cancer or a benign thyroid nodule (not recorded which). Some clones in this sample may be carry-over from other donors' samples. What was sequenced was blood. CDR3 loop: CASSHSRIGGDTDTQYF. The CDR3 nucleotides read TGTGCCAGCAGTCATTCTCGGATCGGCGGGGACACAGATACGCAGTATTTT.